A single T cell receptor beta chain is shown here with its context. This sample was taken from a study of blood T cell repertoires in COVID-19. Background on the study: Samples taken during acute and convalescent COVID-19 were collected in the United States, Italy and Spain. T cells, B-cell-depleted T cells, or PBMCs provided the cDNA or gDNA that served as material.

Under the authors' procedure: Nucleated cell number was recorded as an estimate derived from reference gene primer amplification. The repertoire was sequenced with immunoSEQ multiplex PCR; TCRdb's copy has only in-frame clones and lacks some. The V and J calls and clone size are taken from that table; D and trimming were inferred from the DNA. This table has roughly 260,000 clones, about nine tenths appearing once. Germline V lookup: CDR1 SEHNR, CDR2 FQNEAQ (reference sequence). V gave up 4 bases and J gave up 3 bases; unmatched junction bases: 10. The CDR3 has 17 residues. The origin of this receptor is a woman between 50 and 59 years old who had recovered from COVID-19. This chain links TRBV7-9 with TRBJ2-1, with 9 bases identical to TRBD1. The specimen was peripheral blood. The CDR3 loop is CASSSSLGQGIYNEQFF. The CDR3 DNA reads TGTGCCAGCAGCTCGAGCCTGGGACAGGGAATCTACAATGAGCAGTTCTTC.